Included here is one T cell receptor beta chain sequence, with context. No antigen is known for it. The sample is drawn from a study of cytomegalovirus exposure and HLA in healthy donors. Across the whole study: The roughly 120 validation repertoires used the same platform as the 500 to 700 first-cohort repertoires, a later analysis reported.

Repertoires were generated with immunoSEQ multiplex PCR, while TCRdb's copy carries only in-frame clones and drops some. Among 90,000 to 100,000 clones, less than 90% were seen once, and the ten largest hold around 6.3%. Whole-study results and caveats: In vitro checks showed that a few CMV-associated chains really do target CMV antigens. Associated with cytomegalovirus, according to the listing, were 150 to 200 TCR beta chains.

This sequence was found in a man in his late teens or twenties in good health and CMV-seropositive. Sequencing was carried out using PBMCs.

For the CDR3, the DNA is TGTGCCAGCAGCGTTGGGAGAGCCAAAAACATTCAGTACTTC. Amino acid sequence: CASSVGRAKNIQYF. This chain connects TRBV9 to TRBJ2-4, with D possibly being TRBD2 (5 bases). Germline V gene data show CDR1 as SGDLS and CDR2 as YYNGEE. V was pared by 2 bases and J by 0 bases, with 6 bases between. The CDR3 extends over 14 amino acids.